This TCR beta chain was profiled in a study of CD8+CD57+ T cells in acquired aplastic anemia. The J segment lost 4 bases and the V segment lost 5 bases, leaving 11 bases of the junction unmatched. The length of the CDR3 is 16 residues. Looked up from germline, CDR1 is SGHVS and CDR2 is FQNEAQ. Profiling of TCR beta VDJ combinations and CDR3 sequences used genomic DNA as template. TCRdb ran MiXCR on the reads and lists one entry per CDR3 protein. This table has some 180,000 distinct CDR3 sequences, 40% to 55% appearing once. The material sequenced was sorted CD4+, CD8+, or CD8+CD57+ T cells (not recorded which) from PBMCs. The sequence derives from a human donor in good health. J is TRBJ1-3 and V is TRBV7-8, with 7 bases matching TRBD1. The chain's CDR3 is CASSPEEGALGNTIYF. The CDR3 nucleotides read TGTGCCAGCAGCCCAGAGGAGGGGGCCTTGGGAAACACCATATATTTT.